What follows are 16 T cell receptor beta chains derived from one specimen sequenced in a study of cytomegalovirus exposure and HLA in healthy donors. The PCR used 60 Vbeta and 13 Jbeta primers. Libraries were prepared by immunoSEQ multiplex PCR; TCRdb keeps only in-frame clonotypes and omits some of them. The data show roughly 110,000 clones, roughly 82% seen once. Sequences were obtained from PBMCs. The receptors come from a male donor in good health and CMV-seronegative.

The chain couples TRBV10-3 to TRBJ1-1; D might be TRBD1 (6 bases). Deletions cut 5 bases from V and 6 bases from J, with 19 bases between. Germline CDR1 and CDR2: ENHRY and SYGVKD. The CDR3 runs to 15 residues. The CDR3 sequence: CAISTLGGALAEAFF. CDR3 DNA sequence: TGTGCCATCAGTACCCTAGGGGGGGCGTTGGCTGAAGCTTTCTTT.

This chain connects TRBV11-3 to TRBJ2-1; 7 bases are shared with TRBD1. The germline V gene encodes CDR1 SGHNT and CDR2 YENEEA. This CDR3 is 15 amino acids long. V was clipped by 5 bases and J by 3 bases; unmatched bases: 7. The CDR3 DNA sequence: TGTGCCAGCAGCAGGACTCGGGACAGCTACAATGAGCAGTTCTTC. This encodes CASSRTRDSYNEQFF.

The rearrangement links TRBV29-1 to TRBJ2-7; a possible D gene is TRBD1 (5 bases). The CDR3 spans 17 residues. CDR1 is SQVTM, CDR2 ANQGSEA, per germline. The V and J ends lost 6 bases and 0 bases respectively, with 24 bases between them. CDR3 protein: CSVEHPTGTQSSYEQYF. The DNA of the CDR3 is TGCAGCGTCGAGCACCCAACAGGCACCCAAAGCTCCTACGAGCAGTACTTC.

The V and J genes are TRBV2 and TRBJ1-5, with D perhaps matching TRBD1 (5 bases). Trimming removed 3 bases from V and 1 base from J, with 10 bases in between. The CDR3 runs to 15 residues. Germline-derived CDR1 and CDR2 are SNHLY and FYNNEI. The CDR3 loop is CASSDGGGSNQPQHF. DNA for the CDR3: TGTGCCAGCAGTGACGGGGGAGGGAGCAATCAGCCCCAGCATTTT.

This rearrangement joins TRBV4-1 to TRBJ1-4, with D unclear. Trimming shortened V by 2 bases and J by 10 bases, and 8 bases separated the two germline ends. This CDR3 is 12 amino acids long. The V gene's germline CDR1 is MGHRA and CDR2 YSYEKL. CDR3 bases: TGCGCCAGCAGCCAAATAGTCGGAAAACTGTTTTTT. Translation: CASSQIVGKLFF.

The chain has TRBV6-5 and TRBJ2-1, with 11 bases aligning to TRBD2. The CDR3 is made up of 15 amino acids. Germline-derived CDR1 and CDR2 are MNHEY and SVGAGI. Trimming cost V 5 bases and J 8 bases; bases outside gene matches: 8. The CDR3 DNA reads as TGTGCCAGCAGTAGGGGACTAGCGGTGAGCGATGAGCAGTTCTTC. As protein: CASSRGLAVSDEQFF.

The chain recombines TRBV5-1 with TRBJ1-4; tentative D call: TRBD1 (5 bases). Germline CDR1 SGHRS, CDR2 YFSETQ. This CDR3 has 10 residues. CDR3 residues: CGGGNEKLFF. The CDR3 DNA follows: TGCGGCGGGGGTAATGAAAAACTGTTTTTT. The variable domain in full, completed from reference TRBV5-1 and TRBJ1-4, reads KAGVTQTPRYLIKTRGQQVTLSCSPISGHRSVSWYQQTPGQGLQFLFEYFSETQRNKGNFPGRFSGRQFSNSRSEMNVSTLELGDSALYLCGGGNEKLFFGSGTQLSVL.

V and J are TRBV30 and TRBJ2-7; TRBD1 aligns across 8 bases. With 5 bases clipped from V and 3 bases from J, the junction kept 6 bases outside the gene matches. Germline CDR1 GTSNPN, CDR2 SVGIG (reference sequence). The CDR3 loop spans 13 amino acids. CDR3 sequence: CAWGQGLVYEQYF. The CDR3 coding sequence is TGTGCCTGGGGACAGGGTCTCGTCTACGAGCAGTACTTC.

V gene TRBV27 combines with J gene TRBJ2-1; possible D gene TRBD1, 5 bases. Per germline, CDR1 MNHEY and CDR2 SMNVEV (reference sequence). V was trimmed by 7 bases and J by 9 bases, leaving 25 bases between them. The CDR3 is 16 amino acids. This chain's CDR3 is CASTNLRVQGLSEQFF. The DNA of the CDR3 is TGTGCCAGCACCAACCTGCGCGTGCAGGGCCTTAGTGAGCAGTTCTTC.

This sequence joins TRBV5-4 and TRBJ2-2; maybe TRBD2 (6 bases). The CDR3 extends over 16 amino acids. Deletions cut 0 bases from V and 2 bases from J, with 11 bases between. Germline CDR1 SGHNT, CDR2 YYREEE (reference sequence). CDR3 residues: CASSLAGGINTGELFF. For the CDR3, the DNA is TGTGCCAGCAGCTTGGCCGGGGGAATTAACACCGGGGAGCTGTTTTTT.

CDR3 amino acids: CASSQGTSGRSGELFF. CDR3 nucleotide sequence: TGTGCCAGCAGCCAAGGGACTAGCGGGAGGTCCGGGGAGCTGTTTTTT. The V gene is TRBV7-9, the J gene TRBJ2-2; 15 nucleotides agree with TRBD2. This CDR3 has 16 amino acids. V lost 5 bases to trimming and J lost 6 bases; unmatched junction nucleotides: 4. Germline V CDR1 and CDR2: SEHNR, FQNEAQ (reference sequence).

The rearrangement links TRBV27 to TRBJ1-1; D possibly corresponds to TRBD1 (6 bases). Trimming took 6 bases from V and 5 from J, leaving 19 bases between them. This CDR3 is built from 15 residues. The germline V gene encodes CDR1 MNHEY and CDR2 SMNVEV (reference sequence). The CDR3, as DNA: TGTGCCAGCAGGGAGAACAGGGTTTCGAATACTGAAGCTTTCTTT. Its translation: CASRENRVSNTEAFF.

The chain couples TRBV10-1 to TRBJ2-7; 10 nucleotides align to TRBD2. V gave up 2 bases and J gave up 6 bases; unmatched junction bases: 10. Germline loops: CDR1 WNHNN, CDR2 SYGVQD (reference sequence). This CDR3 region has 16 residues. The CDR3 sequence is CASSEGQAGGFAEQYF. CDR3 nucleotide sequence: TGCGCCAGCAGTGAGGGACAAGCGGGAGGGTTCGCCGAGCAGTACTTC.

This sequence joins TRBV5-6 and TRBJ2-2, with TRBD1 identical over 8 bases. Per germline, CDR1 SGHDT and CDR2 YYEEEE. The V segment lost 3 bases and the J segment 4 bases; nucleotides outside the gene matches: 2. The CDR3 covers 14 residues. CDR3 sequence reads: CASSSTGVTGELFF. CDR3 bases: TGTGCCAGCAGCTCGACAGGGGTCACCGGGGAGCTGTTTTTT.

The chain employs TRBV6-1 and TRBJ1-3; D gene ambiguous. The CDR3 loop spans 15 amino acids. V lost 6 bases and J lost 0, with 12 bases in between. Germline lookup yields CDR1 MNHNS and CDR2 SASEGT. CDR3 loop: CASRNGRDSGNTIYF. CDR3 DNA sequence: TGTGCCAGCAGGAACGGACGGGACTCTGGAAACACCATATATTTT.

The chain has TRBV27 and TRBJ2-7; D unresolved. The V gene's germline CDR1 is MNHEY and CDR2 SMNVEV (reference sequence). The CDR3 spans 14 residues. Trimming removed 2 bases at V and 0 bases at J, with 8 bases between. This chain's CDR3 is CASSLLGYSYEQYF. The DNA of the CDR3 is TGTGCCAGCAGTTTACTCGGGTACTCCTACGAGCAGTACTTC.